This note documents a single T cell receptor beta chain sequence. Antigen specificity is unknown. Trimming cost V 6 bases and J 6 bases, with 11 bases left between them. CDR3 length: 11 amino acids. CDR1 is SQVTM, CDR2 ANQGSEA, per germline. The PCR contained 60 Vbeta and 13 Jbeta primers. Clones were read by immunoSEQ multiplex PCR, and TCRdb kept only the in-frame ones, dropping some. The sample holds about 250,000 clones, more than 70% seen once. The data were obtained in a study of cytomegalovirus exposure and HLA in healthy donors. As for the study in general: T cells numbering about 179 million yielded fewer than 140 million unique TCR beta sequences in an earlier analysis.

General study results and limits: Across donors, presence/absence analyses took sequencing depth to be roughly uniform. Using a false discovery rate of 0.05, a later analysis showed that 15,000 to 20,000 TCR beta sequences were associated with HLA alleles. Later analysis identified a missense DCLRE1C variant that was linked to TCR beta V- and J-gene trimming.

The source of this sequence is a boy younger than 18 in good health and CMV-seronegative. Sequencing was performed on PBMCs. V usage is TRBV29-1 and J usage is TRBJ1-2; possibly TRBD1 for D (5 bases). CDR3 bases: TGCAGCGTCACCGGGACTGATGGCTACACCTTC. As protein: CSVTGTDGYTF.